This T cell receptor (beta chain) was recovered during a study of T cell responses to AZD1222 COVID-19 vaccine. Generated by immunoSEQ multiplex PCR, the TCRdb table keeps only in-frame clones and is missing some. The sample has more than 90,000 clones; about 86% are singletons. The receptor was derived from an adult who received the AZD1222 COVID-19 vaccine. The sequencing used peripheral blood, collected 28 days after the second AZD1222 dose.

DNA of the CDR3: TGCGCCAGCAGCTTGCGGGCAGGCCAAGAGACCCAGTACTTC. Amino acid sequence: CASSLRAGQETQYF. The chain employs TRBV5-1 and TRBJ2-5; D uncertain. V was clipped by 1 base and J by 1 base, with 8 bases between them. This CDR3 comprises 14 residues. CDR1 is SGHRS and CDR2 is YFSETQ in the germline V gene.